Listed below are T cell receptor beta chains from one sample, sequenced in a study of blood T cell repertoires in COVID-19. TCRdb's copy holds only in-frame clones and misses some; the assay was immunoSEQ multiplex PCR. This sample carries approximately 300,000 clones, over 85% of them seen once, and the ten largest clones take 1.8%. Input material: peripheral blood. The source of these receptors is a woman in her 30s with COVID-19, enrolled during active disease. Each CDR3 is given with its conserved first and last residue. The D gene is left open where the match is weak. For some rows the clone size is stated as once, few or many, or as a class when expanded; others skip it.

NA,TRBV7-8,TRBJ1-5,16,NA,CASSLDSTLSNQPQHF,TGTGCCAGCAGCTTAGATAGCACACTTAGCAATCAGCCCCAGCATTTT
TRBD1,TRBV19,TRBJ1-1,14,NA,CASNPGQLNTEAFF,TGTGCCAGTAATCCGGGACAGTTGAACACTGAAGCTTTCTTT
NA,TRBV2,TRBJ1-1,13,NA,CASSEEHNTEAFF,TGTGCCAGCAGTGAAGAGCACAACACTGAAGCTTTCTTT
TRBD1,TRBV10-3,TRBJ1-5,14,NA,CATGGQNSNQPQHF,TGTGCCACCGGGGGACAGAATAGCAATCAGCCCCAGCATTTT
NA,TRBV6-5,TRBJ1-5,13,many,CASSYSAHQPQHF,TGTGCCAGCAGTTACTCGGCACACCAGCCCCAGCATTTT
NA,TRBV25-1,TRBJ2-1,16,NA,CASSELGRGPYNEQFF,TGTGCCAGCAGTGAATTGGGCAGGGGCCCCTACAATGAGCAGTTCTTC
NA,TRBV5-5,TRBJ1-1,15,NA,CASSIQGGLNTEAFF,TGTGCCAGCAGCATACAGGGCGGCCTTAACACTGAAGCTTTCTTT
NA,TRBV6-2/TRBV6-3,TRBJ2-5,12,NA,CASSRGQQTQYF,TGTGCCAGCAGTCGCGGACAGCAGACCCAGTACTTC
NA,TRBV19,TRBJ2-7,13,NA,CATKYPGSYEQYF,TGTGCCACTAAGTATCCGGGTTCCTACGAGCAGTACTTC
NA,TRBV19,TRBJ1-5,19,once,CASSMKGIFGVYSNQPQHF,TGTGCCAGTAGTATGAAGGGGATCTTTGGAGTCTATAGCAATCAGCCCCAGCATTTT
NA,TRBV7-8,TRBJ2-7,14,NA,CASRSTPQGYEQYF,TGTGCCAGCAGATCGACCCCGCAGGGCTACGAGCAGTACTTC
TRBD2,TRBV29-1,TRBJ2-5,16,NA,CSVEVRGLAGRETQYF,TGCAGCGTTGAAGTGAGGGGACTAGCGGGGAGAGAGACCCAGTACTTC
TRBD1,TRBV2,TRBJ2-3,14,NA,CASSEQGASDTQYF,TGTGCCAGCAGTGAACAGGGGGCGTCCGATACGCAGTATTTT
TRBD2,TRBV4-1,TRBJ2-1,18,once,CASSQARLAGGNNNEQFF,TGCGCCAGCAGCCAAGCCCGACTAGCGGGGGGGAATAACAATGAGCAGTTCTTC
NA,TRBV29-1,TRBJ1-2,11,NA,CSVVWGGGYTF,TGCAGCGTTGTTTGGGGAGGTGGCTACACCTTC
NA,TRBV27,TRBJ1-2,15,NA,CASSDPGGGVYGYTF,TGTGCCAGCAGTGACCCCGGAGGCGGAGTATATGGCTACACCTTC
TRBD1,TRBV7-2,TRBJ1-2,15,NA,CASSLDGEGAGGYTF,TGTGCCAGCAGCTTAGATGGTGAGGGGGCCGGGGGCTACACCTTC
NA,TRBV2,TRBJ1-1,14,NA,CASSGGRVNTEAFF,TGTGCCAGCAGCGGAGGCAGAGTAAACACTGAAGCTTTCTTT
NA,TRBV14,TRBJ1-2,13,few,CASSVQTNYGYTF,TGTGCCAGCAGCGTTCAGACTAACTATGGCTACACCTTC
NA,TRBV11-3,TRBJ1-2,13,NA,CASSLEGVVGYTF,TGTGCCAGCAGCTTGGAAGGGGTGGTTGGCTACACCTTC
TRBD2,TRBV30,TRBJ2-3,13,NA,CAWRTSGTDTQYF,TGTGCCTGGAGGACTAGCGGCACAGATACGCAGTATTTT
NA,TRBV7-9,TRBJ1-2,12,many,CASSLDQGGYTF,TGTGCCAGCAGCTTAGACCAGGGGGGCTACACCTTC
NA,TRBV6-5,TRBJ1-2,13,NA,CASSPRTVYGYTF,TGTGCCAGCAGCCCGCGGACAGTGTATGGCTACACCTTC
NA,TRBV11-2,TRBJ1-1,13,NA,CASSLQENTEAFF,TGTGCCAGCAGCTTACAGGAAAACACTGAAGCTTTCTTT
TRBD2,TRBV7-9,TRBJ2-1,15,NA,CASSLVSSGGNEQFF,TGTGCCAGCAGCTTAGTATCGAGCGGGGGGAATGAGCAGTTCTTC
TRBD2,TRBV24-1,TRBJ2-7,17,NA,CATSVSSGGPASYEQYF,TGTGCCACCAGTGTGTCTAGCGGGGGGCCCGCCTCCTACGAGCAGTACTTC
NA,TRBV14,TRBJ1-2,14,NA,CASSQGATRYGYTF,TGTGCCAGCAGCCAAGGGGCTACGCGCTATGGCTACACCTTC
TRBD2,TRBV19,TRBJ2-2,17,NA,CASLPDPQRGRTGELFF,TGTGCCAGCCTCCCTGATCCTCAGCGGGGGCGGACCGGGGAGCTGTTTTTT
TRBD1,TRBV27,TRBJ1-3,13,NA,CASSQDRAGTIYF,TGTGCCAGCAGCCAAGACAGGGCGGGCACCATATATTTT
NA,TRBV5-4,TRBJ2-2,14,NA,CASSTNTGSGELFF,TGTGCCAGCAGCACTAACACAGGGTCCGGGGAGCTGTTTTTT
TRBD1,TRBV2,TRBJ1-5,14,NA,CASGRDREIQPQHF,TGTGCCAGCGGCCGGGACAGGGAAATTCAGCCCCAGCATTTT
NA,TRBV4-2,TRBJ2-7,13,NA,CASSQESRREQYF,TGTGCCAGCAGCCAAGAATCGCGGAGGGAGCAGTACTTC
NA,TRBV6-5,TRBJ2-1,15,once,CASSTRINIYNEQFF,TGTGCCAGCAGTACCAGGATAAATATTTACAATGAGCAGTTCTTC